The entry below describes one T cell receptor (beta chain). Its antigen remains unidentified. The sample comes from a study of shared clonotypes between healthy human individuals. Study-wide results and limits: Large sequencing depth failed to make sorted-subset sequencing complete, rarefaction showed.

Naive CD8 cells lacked CD45RO and underwent positive selection for CCR7, leaving out terminally differentiated effector memory CD45RA+ cells. Method: immunoSEQ multiplex PCR; TCRdb's copy keeps in-frame clones and lacks some. The sample holds about 750,000 clones, about 92% seen once. Germline-derived CDR1 and CDR2 are LNHDA and SQIVND (reference sequence). The CDR3 sequence is 14 residues long. V was clipped by 3 bases and J by 4 bases; unmatched bases: 1. This receptor was taken from a man under 40 in good health. The V and J genes are TRBV19 and TRBJ2-3; 10 bases are a match to TRBD1. What was sequenced was naive CD8+ T cells sorted from blood. The DNA of the CDR3 is TGTGCCAGTAGTATCGGGACAGGGGCAGATACGCAGTATTTT. The encoded protein is CASSIGTGADTQYF.